The rows below give T cell receptor beta chains drawn from one sample of a study of blood T cell repertoires in COVID-19. Generated by immunoSEQ multiplex PCR, the TCRdb table keeps only in-frame clones and is missing some. The repertoire consists of more than 60,000 clones, with around 90% occurring once and the leading ten covering over 9.5%. The sequencing sample was made of PBMCs or T cells enriched from blood (not recorded which). The receptors originated from a woman aged 40 to 50 who had recovered from COVID-19. Each CDR3 is given with its conserved first and last residue. The D gene is left open where the match is weak. Some rows have no size entry. The others give once, few or many, or a class for an expanded clone.

V	D	size	J	DNA	CDR3
TRBV19	-	-	TRBJ1-2	TGTGCCACCTCCCTGGGAGGCCGTCAAGGCTACACCTTC	CATSLGGRQGYTF
TRBV4-2	TRBD2	-	TRBJ2-3	TGTGCCAGCAGCCAAGAACCCAGCGGGGGGGCCGGGAGAACAGATACGCAGTATTTT	CASSQEPSGGAGRTDTQYF
TRBV27	-	-	TRBJ2-2	TGTGCCAGCTACAGGGCCGGGGAGCTGTTTTTT	CASYRAGELFF
TRBV3-1/TRBV3-2	-	-	TRBJ2-2	TGTGCCAGCAGCTTAACGAACACCGGGGAGCTGTTTTTT	CASSLTNTGELFF
TRBV19	-	-	TRBJ1-2	TGTGCCAGTAGTATAGCAGGGAACTATGGCTACACCTTC	CASSIAGNYGYTF
TRBV12-1	-	-	TRBJ2-1	TGTGCCAGCAGCTTTGCCCCGATGGTTGGGGGGGCCGGGGAGCAGTTCTTC	CASSFAPMVGGAGEQFF
TRBV7-9	TRBD1	-	TRBJ1-4	TGTGCCAGCAGCTTAATGACAGGGGAAAAACTGTTTTTT	CASSLMTGEKLFF
TRBV6-5	-	-	TRBJ2-5	TGTGCCAGCAGTTCACTTTCGTCCGGGGATCAAGAGACCCAGTACTTC	CASSSLSSGDQETQYF
TRBV9	TRBD2	-	TRBJ2-1	TGTGCCAGCAGCGTCACGGGGACTAGCGGCAATGAGCAGTTCTTC	CASSVTGTSGNEQFF
TRBV12-3/TRBV12-4	-	-	TRBJ1-5	TGTGCCAGCGAAAGTTCGGGCAATCAGCCCCAGCATTTT	CASESSGNQPQHF
TRBV7-9	TRBD2	few	TRBJ2-2	TGTGCCAGCAGCTTGACTAGCGCTACTGCAACCGGGGAGCTGTTTTTT	CASSLTSATATGELFF
TRBV7-6	TRBD1	-	TRBJ2-3	TGTGCCAGCAGCTTAGGGACAGGGGGGGATACAGATACGCAGTATTTT	CASSLGTGGDTDTQYF
TRBV5-5	-	-	TRBJ1-4	TGTGCCAGCAGCTTTCATGCAGGGAATGAAAAACTGTTTTTT	CASSFHAGNEKLFF
TRBV11-3	TRBD1	-	TRBJ2-7	TGTGCCAGCAGCTCAGATGGGACAGGGAACGAGCAGTACTTC	CASSSDGTGNEQYF
TRBV7-2	-	few	TRBJ1-4	TGTGCCAGCAGCTTATCTGTAACTAATGAAAAACTGTTTTTT	CASSLSVTNEKLFF
TRBV3-1/TRBV3-2	-	-	TRBJ1-3	TGTGCCAGCAGCCAAGGACAGGGAAACACCATATATTTT	CASSQGQGNTIYF
TRBV9	-	-	TRBJ1-2	TGTGCCAGCAGTGGCCAGGGGCATAACTATGGCTACACCTTC	CASSGQGHNYGYTF
TRBV28	-	-	TRBJ1-3	TGTGCCAGCAGACTAGGGAGGTCTGCCACCATATATTTT	CASRLGRSATIYF
TRBV9	-	few	TRBJ2-1	TGTGCCAGCAGCGTAGATCCAGGCTATGAGCAGTTCTTC	CASSVDPGYEQFF
TRBV11-2	TRBD1	-	TRBJ2-5	TGTGCCAGCAGCTCCACGACCGGGACAGGGATACAGACCCAGTACTTC	CASSSTTGTGIQTQYF
TRBV18	-	-	TRBJ2-5	TGTGCCAGCTCCTATCAAGAGACCCAGTACTTC	CASSYQETQYF
TRBV10-3	TRBD1	-	TRBJ1-1	TGTGCCATCAGTGAGGGACAGGGGTTTACTGAAGCTTTCTTT	CAISEGQGFTEAFF
TRBV7-6	TRBD2	-	TRBJ2-3	TGTGCCAGCAGCGCTAGCGGGGGGGCAGATACGCAGTATTTT	CASSASGGADTQYF
TRBV2	-	-	TRBJ1-1	TGTGCCAGCAGTGAGTCAGGGAAAGGAGCTTTCTTT	CASSESGKGAFF
TRBV2	-	-	TRBJ1-4	TGTGCCAGCCACCTTTTCGGGACACAGAGTGAAAAACTGTTTTTT	CASHLFGTQSEKLFF
TRBV11-2	TRBD1	-	TRBJ1-5	TGTGCCAGCAGCTTTGACAGGGCCGATCAGCCCCAGCATTTT	CASSFDRADQPQHF
TRBV20-1	-	-	TRBJ1-5	TGCAGTGCTAGTTGGGGGGAGGGTCGGCATCAGCCCCAGCATTTT	CSASWGEGRHQPQHF
TRBV5-1	TRBD1	-	TRBJ2-1	TGCGCCAGCAGCCTCCGGACAGGGGAGAATGAGCAGTTCTTC	CASSLRTGENEQFF
TRBV7-7	TRBD1	-	TRBJ2-1	TGTGCCAGCAGCGCCCGACAGGGATCCTCCTACAATGAGCAGTTCTTC	CASSARQGSSYNEQFF
TRBV14	TRBD1	-	TRBJ2-1	TGTGCCAGCAGCCAATACAGGGCAGGGGGCCCGAATTCCTACAATGAGCAGTTCTTC	CASSQYRAGGPNSYNEQFF
TRBV7-9	TRBD1	-	TRBJ1-1	TGTGCCAGCAGCCCGAGGGACAGGGGGCGACAGGACACTGAAGCTTTCTTT	CASSPRDRGRQDTEAFF
TRBV12-3/TRBV12-4	TRBD1	-	TRBJ1-2	TGTGCCAGCACCCCGACAGGGGGAGGTGGCTACACCTTC	CASTPTGGGGYTF
TRBV11-3	-	-	TRBJ1-3	TGTGCCAGCAGCCACGACTCGAACACCATATATTTT	CASSHDSNTIYF
TRBV9	TRBD1	-	TRBJ2-5	TGTGCCAGCAGCGTAACCCCACAGGGGGTGGTTGGGACCCAGTACTTC	CASSVTPQGVVGTQYF
TRBV9	-	-	TRBJ1-2	TGTGCCAGCAGCGTAGGGAGGAACTCTTTTGGTGGCTACACCTTC	CASSVGRNSFGGYTF
TRBV4-2	-	-	TRBJ1-5	TGTGCCAGCAGCCAAGAGGGGGCAGGGGGCAATCAGCCCCAGCATTTT	CASSQEGAGGNQPQHF
TRBV24-1	TRBD1	-	TRBJ2-1	TGTGCCACCAGTGATAGGACAGGGGGCGGAAAAAACTACAATGAGCAGTTCTTC	CATSDRTGGGKNYNEQFF
TRBV6-2/TRBV6-3	TRBD1	-	TRBJ1-5	TGTGCCAGCAGTCAACAGGGGGCAGGCCAGCCCCAGCATTTT	CASSQQGAGQPQHF
TRBV18	TRBD1	-	TRBJ1-2	TGTGCCAGCCTCCCCGGACAGGACTATGGCTACACCTTC	CASLPGQDYGYTF
TRBV12-5	TRBD1	-	TRBJ1-5	TGTGCTAGTGGTTTGACCCTGGACAGGGGGAAAAATCAGCCCCAGCATTTT	CASGLTLDRGKNQPQHF
TRBV11-3	TRBD1	-	TRBJ1-2	TGTGCCAGCAGCTTAGTCAGGGGGGCCCTTGGCTACACCTTC	CASSLVRGALGYTF